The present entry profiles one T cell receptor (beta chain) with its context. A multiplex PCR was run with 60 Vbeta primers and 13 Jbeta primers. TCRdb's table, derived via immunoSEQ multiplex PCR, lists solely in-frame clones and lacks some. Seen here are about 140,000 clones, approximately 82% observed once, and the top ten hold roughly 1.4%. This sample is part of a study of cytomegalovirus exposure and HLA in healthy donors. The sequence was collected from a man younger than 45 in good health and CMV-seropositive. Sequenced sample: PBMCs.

The CDR3 loop is CASRLNGQLAGTIYF. DNA for the CDR3: TGTGCCAGCAGGTTGAACGGACAGCTTGCGGGCACCATATATTTT. The chain couples TRBV7-9 to TRBJ1-3; TRBD1 might be the D (6 bases). Trimming removed 6 bases from V and 9 bases from J, with 21 bases in between. This CDR3 contains 15 residues. CDR1 and CDR2 (germline): SEHNR, FQNEAQ (reference sequence).